This T cell receptor (beta chain) originates from a study of blood T cell repertoires in COVID-19 (dated by TCRdb to the early 2020s). For context, the study as a whole: The collaborator samples originated in the United States, Italy and Spain and spanned the acute and convalescent phases of COVID-19. The prospective study material was composed of cDNA or gDNA derived from T cells, B-cell-depleted T cells, or PBMCs. The dataset comprised deeply sampled blood TCRbeta repertoires from subjects exposed to, actively infected with, or recovered from COVID-19. The repertoires were released in a freely available public database meant as a resource for research on the immune response to SARS-CoV-2. Samples came from the ongoing ImmuneRACE study (first 160 participants) plus 1,254 subjects from 6 global collaborators. Sample metadata almost always included a de-identified subject ID, COVID-19 status, age in years and sex. Where available, HLA class I and class II types were obtained from metadata supplied by the sample provider rather than from assay-based typing. What the work shows at the level of the full study, not this receptor alone: The amount of clinical and demographic metadata varied by source and participant and was provided uncurated.

Whole blood was collected in K2EDTA tubes by collaborating institutions according to the institutions' own protocols. For TCRbeta analysis, collaborators shipped samples in one of three forms: frozen whole blood, isolated PBMCs, or DNA extracted from either of those sample types. The CDR3 spans 13 residues, from the cysteine through the phenylalanine. Only CDR3 DNA is held: 39 bases, read in frame from base 1. The germline V gene sets CDR1 to MNHEY and CDR2 to SVGAGI. V was cut back by 6 bases and J by 7 bases, leaving a gap of 10 bases between them. TCRbeta CDR3 regions were amplified from genomic DNA by means of the immunoSEQ Assay, a bias-controlled multiplex PCR. The authors' pipeline ran thus. Within the assay, amplification of reference gene primers was used to estimate how many nucleated cells each sample contained. To quantify the absolute abundance of each unique TCRbeta CDR3 rearrangement, sequence reads were collapsed and filtered. For each sample, productive Simpson clonality was calculated as the square root of Simpson's diversity index over productive rearrangements. This immuneACCESS table, as held by TCRdb, lists in-frame sequences with V and J called but not all clones. Of the missing ones, under half trace to an unresolved V gene in checked studies; the others have no known cause. That table gives V, J and clone size, and the DNA gave D and trimming. The sample includes about 260,000 clones, with roughly 86% observed a single time. The ten largest clones take up 2% to 2.5% of the sample.

The count of this clone is one. Its antigen specificity is not known. There are no base qualities to consult, and no much larger clone falls within one base. The TCR originated in a woman between 50 and 59 years old with acute or convalescent COVID-19. What was sequenced was peripheral blood. This chain is built from TRBV6-5 and TRBJ1-6; TRBD1 is perhaps the D gene, given 6 matching bases. The bases are TGTGCCAGCAGAAGAACAGGGAATTCACCCCTCCACTTT. It encodes CASRRTGNSPLHF.